This TCR beta chain was captured by sequencing in a study of T cell changes during pregnancy in multiple sclerosis. This table comes from immunoSEQ multiplex PCR, and its TCRdb copy is limited to in-frame clones, with some not included. Here the sample spans approximately 30,000 clones, over 75% being singletons. CDR1 and CDR2 (germline): MGHRA, YSYEKL. The CDR3 has 15 residues. J lost 7 bases, V lost 5 bases, and 7 bases had no gene match. The sequence was collected from a female donor with multiple sclerosis, enrolled in a pregnancy study. The specimen comprised CD8+ T cells from peripheral blood mononuclear cells, sampled in the first trimester of pregnancy. This chain connects TRBV4-1 to TRBJ2-1; TRBD2 matches 11 bases. This chain's CDR3 is CASSNGLAGMNEQFF. Written as DNA, the CDR3 is TGCGCCAGCAGCAACGGACTAGCGGGTATGAATGAGCAGTTCTTC.